These T cell receptor beta chains were read from a single sample in a study of early T cells in non-severe SARS-CoV-2 infection. TCRdb redid the calling of the 5' RACE reads with MiXCR, one entry per CDR3 protein. This table holds approximately 50,000 distinct CDR3 sequences, 11% found once. The sequenced sample was whole blood. All receptors derive from an adult who was a healthcare worker with PCR-confirmed SARS-CoV-2 infection or an uninfected control (not recorded which). Both conserved end residues are part of each CDR3. D genes are given only for firm matches. Part of the rows lack a size; the others show once, few, many or a class for expanded clones.

CDR3nt | CDR3aa | v_gene | d_gene | abundance | len | j_gene
TGTGCCACCAGCAGAGATCGGACTAGTCACGATGAGCAGTTCTTC | CATSRDRTSHDEQFF | TRBV15 | TRBD2 | many | 15 | TRBJ2-1
TGTGCCAGCAGTTCCTCCGGAGGGATCTATGGCTACACCTTC | CASSSSGGIYGYTF | TRBV6-5 | - | many | 14 | TRBJ1-2
TGTGCCAGCAGTTATGCGTCAGACTATGGCTACACCTTC | CASSYASDYGYTF | TRBV6-2/TRBV6-3 | - | many | 13 | TRBJ1-2
TGTGCCAGCAGCCCCAGGGGACTAACCATCTACGAGCAGTACTTC | CASSPRGLTIYEQYF | TRBV14 | - | many | 15 | TRBJ2-7
TGTGCCAGAAGCTTGGATTCTACGGGGGCCAACGTCCTGACTTTC | CARSLDSTGANVLTF | TRBV5-3 | - | many | 15 | TRBJ2-6
TGCAGTGCTAGAGTCGAAGATTCGCAGTATTTT | CSARVEDSQYF | TRBV20-1 | - | - | 11 | TRBJ2-3
TGTGCCAGCGGCAATAGGGCCATTTCGGCTTCACCCCTCCACTTT | CASGNRAISASPLHF | TRBV12-3/TRBV12-4 | - | many | 15 | TRBJ1-6
TGCGCCAGCAGCCGGGGGCAAGACACAGATACGCAGTATTTT | CASSRGQDTDTQYF | TRBV5-1 | - | many | 14 | TRBJ2-3
TGCGCCAGCAGCTTGCGCGGGAATGGGGAAGAGACCCAGTACTTC | CASSLRGNGEETQYF | TRBV5-1 | - | - | 15 | TRBJ2-5
TGTGCCACCAGGGAAGGGGATACGCAGTATTTT | CATREGDTQYF | TRBV24-1 | - | - | 11 | TRBJ2-3
TGTGCCAGCAGTCCCCAGGGACATAGCTACGAGCAGTACTTC | CASSPQGHSYEQYF | TRBV6-4 | - | - | 14 | TRBJ2-7
TGTGCCAGCAGCTTAGAGGACAGGGGACTCGGCTACACCTTC | CASSLEDRGLGYTF | TRBV13 | TRBD1 | - | 14 | TRBJ1-2
TGTGCCAGCAGCTTATCTGCCGGCGTCTATGGCTACACCTTC | CASSLSAGVYGYTF | TRBV7-2 | - | many | 14 | TRBJ1-2
TGTGCCATCAGGAACTCCGGGACTAGCGGGGGTACCTACAATGAGCAGTTCTTC | CAIRNSGTSGGTYNEQFF | TRBV10-3 | TRBD2 | many | 18 | TRBJ2-1
TGCAGTGCTAGTACCTCGACTGACGCTTTCTTT | CSASTSTDAFF | TRBV20-1 | - | many | 11 | TRBJ1-1
TGTGCCAGCAGCTCCGGGACAGGGGGAAAATACGAGCAGTACTTC | CASSSGTGGKYEQYF | TRBV7-9 | TRBD1 | few | 15 | TRBJ2-7
TGTGCTAGCAGCTTAGAGGGGGGCCAAGAGACCCAGTACTTC | CASSLEGGQETQYF | TRBV7-7 | - | - | 14 | TRBJ2-5
TGTGCCAGCAGCAGTACATTTTCCTACGAGCAGTACTTC | CASSSTFSYEQYF | TRBV12-3/TRBV12-4 | - | many | 13 | TRBJ2-7
TGTGCCAGCAGTTACAAGCCGATCGCGAACACTGAAGCTTTCTTT | CASSYKPIANTEAFF | TRBV6-5 | - | - | 15 | TRBJ1-1
TGCGCCAGCACTCCACACAGGGGGCGCGGGGTTGACACTGAAGCTTTCTTT | CASTPHRGRGVDTEAFF | TRBV4-1 | TRBD1 | few | 17 | TRBJ1-1
TGTGCCAGCAGCTTATGGGACAGACAAGAGACCCAGTACTTC | CASSLWDRQETQYF | TRBV11-2 | TRBD1 | few | 14 | TRBJ2-5
TGTGCCAGCAGTGAAGGGTGGAGCACTGAAGCTTTCTTT | CASSEGWSTEAFF | TRBV2 | - | many | 13 | TRBJ1-1
TGTGCCAGCAGCTTCGTTGGGGCAATCGAGCAGTTCTTC | CASSFVGAIEQFF | TRBV7-8 | - | many | 13 | TRBJ2-1
TGTGCCAGCAGCCCCAATAGATACGAGCAGTACTTC | CASSPNRYEQYF | TRBV7-6 | - | - | 12 | TRBJ2-7
TGCGCCAGCAGTGAGCCCGGGACAATGTTTAAAGCTTTCTTT | CASSEPGTMFKAFF | TRBV10-1 | - | many | 14 | TRBJ1-1
TGCAGCGTTACCGGGGGACGCTCCTACAATGAGCAGTTCTTC | CSVTGGRSYNEQFF | TRBV29-1 | - | many | 14 | TRBJ2-1
TGTGCCAGCAGCTTGAATTCAGGGGGTCTAACTGAAGCTTTCTTT | CASSLNSGGLTEAFF | TRBV7-3 | TRBD1 | many | 15 | TRBJ1-1
TGCAGCGGCCGGACAGGGGGCCGGGAAAAACTGTTTTTT | CSGRTGGREKLFF | TRBV29-1 | TRBD1 | many | 13 | TRBJ1-4
TGTGCCAGCAGCTGGGGGGGCGGTATCTCCTACGAGCAGTACTTC | CASSWGGGISYEQYF | TRBV7-2 | - | - | 15 | TRBJ2-7
TGTGCCAGCAGCGCTGACCCTTCAACCTTCAACTATGGCTACACCTTC | CASSADPSTFNYGYTF | TRBV9 | - | many | 16 | TRBJ1-2
TGTGCCATCAGTTCCGGGACAGCGAACTATGGCTACACCTTC | CAISSGTANYGYTF | TRBV10-3 | TRBD1 | few | 14 | TRBJ1-2
TGTGCCACCACAACCCCTTTTCAGTACTTC | CATTTPFQYF | TRBV27 | - | many | 10 | TRBJ2-4
TGTGCCAGCAGTTCCTCGACCAGCCCGTTGGATTTT | CASSSSTSPLDF | TRBV28 | - | many | 12 | TRBJ1-5
TGTGCCAGCAGTAACTCAGGAGGGCGGGATCAGCCCCAGCATTTT | CASSNSGGRDQPQHF | TRBV6-1 | - | many | 15 | TRBJ1-5
TGTGCCAGCGGAAAGCGGGGCTACAATGAGCAGTTCTTC | CASGKRGYNEQFF | TRBV7-2 | TRBD2 | - | 13 | TRBJ2-1
TGTGCCAGCAGCCCGCTCGGGGTTCAGCCCCAGCATTTT | CASSPLGVQPQHF | TRBV12-3/TRBV12-4 | - | few | 13 | TRBJ1-5
TGTGCCAGCAGCTTAACCGGGGCGCGTCATGAAAAACTGTTTTTT | CASSLTGARHEKLFF | TRBV7-2 | - | many | 15 | TRBJ1-4
TGTGCCAGCAGGGGACCGATGAACACTGAAGCTTTCTTT | CASRGPMNTEAFF | TRBV25-1 | - | many | 13 | TRBJ1-1
TGTGCCAGCAGTTTTAGGCGGGAAACCTACAATGAGCAGTTCTTC | CASSFRRETYNEQFF | TRBV28 | - | few | 15 | TRBJ2-1
TGCAGCGTTGAAGTAGGGGTACCTGGAAACACCATATATTTT | CSVEVGVPGNTIYF | TRBV29-1 | - | many | 14 | TRBJ1-3
TGCAGCGTTGAAGAGGGTTCGCTTTACGAGCAGTACTTC | CSVEEGSLYEQYF | TRBV29-1 | - | many | 13 | TRBJ2-7
TGTGCCAGCCGACCGGACTCTGGAAACACCATATATTTT | CASRPDSGNTIYF | TRBV6-2/TRBV6-3 | - | many | 13 | TRBJ1-3
TGCGCCAGCAGCCATACCCCCGAGGGGGTCCAATACGAGCAGTACTTC | CASSHTPEGVQYEQYF | TRBV4-1 | - | - | 16 | TRBJ2-7